The 11 T cell receptor beta chains below all came from one sample that was sequenced in a study of human T cells and chemical hapten exposure (dated by TCRdb to the early 2020s). In light of the paper, this sample's time point label describes: pre-sensitization, week 0. Per the publication, the treatment or condition label means: therapeutic diphenylcyclopropenone sensitization with weekly scalp DPC. Library preparation employed RACE. For sequencing, a NextSeq 500 was employed. The public sequencing data were trimmed at Q25 with fastp and processed into clonotypes with MiXCR by TCRdb, which kept only in-frame beta chains. Each record represents a unique CDR3 protein, reported with the most common genes and DNA among its rows. The sample table lists 350,000 to 400,000 distinct CDR3 sequences, 5.1% of them with a count of one. Clones ranked in the top ten supply approximately 2.8% of the sample. The source was whole blood, collected in connection with sensitization to the hapten diphenylcyclopropenone (DPC). These receptors were collected from a woman in her forties or fifties with alopecia areata. Some clones in this sample may be carry-over from other donors' samples.

This clonotype was seen many times. The V gene is TRBV11-2, the J gene TRBJ2-5, with TRBD2 identical over 11 bases. V trimming: 5 bases; J trimming: 0 bases; junction bases outside the gene matches: 5. Germline V gives CDR1 SGHAT, CDR2 FQNNGV. This CDR3 contains 16 residues. CDR3 DNA sequence: TGTGCCAGCAGCCCGACTAGCGGGGCGTACCAAGAGACCCAGTACTTC. This gives the protein CASSPTSGAYQETQYF. The variable domain in full, completed from reference TRBV11-2 and TRBJ2-5, reads EAGVAQSPRYKIIEKRQSVAFWCNPISGHATLYWYQQILGQGPKLLIQFQNNGVVDDSQLPKDRFSAERLKGVDSTLKIQPAKLEDSAVYLCASSPTSGAYQETQYFGPGTRLLVL.

This clonotype was detected only a few times. V gene TRBV30 combines with J gene TRBJ2-3; 11 nucleotides match TRBD2. The CDR3 spans 15 residues. From germline, CDR1 is GTSNPN and CDR2 SVGIG (reference sequence). V trimming: 4 bases; J trimming: 4 bases; junction bases outside the gene matches: 7. The CDR3 here is CAWTPLAGGSDTQYF. In DNA, the CDR3 is TGTGCCTGGACCCCCCTAGCGGGAGGATCAGATACGCAGTATTTT.

This clonotype was seen many times. The CDR3 nucleotides read TGTGCCAGCAGTCTCGGAGAGGGAAGCAATCAGCCCCAGCATTTT. The encoded protein is CASSLGEGSNQPQHF. The chain has TRBV9 and TRBJ1-5, with no clear D. The V gene lost 5 bases and the J gene lost 1 base, with 13 bases spanning the gap. From germline, CDR1 is SGDLS and CDR2 YYNGEE. The CDR3 spans 15 residues.

This clonotype was seen many times. This chain connects TRBV6-5 to TRBJ1-1; D is uncertain. There are 13 residues in the CDR3. Germline CDR1 and CDR2: MNHEY and SVGAGI. V gave up 1 base and J gave up 3 bases, with 6 bases separating them. This CDR3 reads CASSYWEDTEAFF. The CDR3 nucleotides read TGTGCCAGCAGTTACTGGGAAGACACTGAAGCTTTCTTT.

This clonotype has only a few counts. The chain uses TRBV7-9 and TRBJ2-7; TRBD2 agrees at 8 bases. This CDR3 is built from 13 residues. J was trimmed by 7 bases and V by 5 bases; bases with no gene match: 7. Germline CDR1 SEHNR, CDR2 FQNEAQ (reference sequence). The chain's CDR3 is CASSKLAEGEQYF. Here the CDR3 DNA reads TGTGCCAGCAGCAAACTAGCGGAGGGTGAGCAGTACTTC.

The chain joins TRBV10-3 to TRBJ1-6; TRBD1 might be the D (5 bases). Trimming stripped 4 bases from V and 0 bases from J, with 16 bases between. This CDR3 is built from 18 residues. Germline V gives CDR1 ENHRY, CDR2 SYGVKD. The CDR3: CAISGRGGPSSYNSPLHF. CDR3 coding DNA: TGTGCCATCAGTGGGCGCGGGGGTCCAAGCTCCTATAATTCACCCCTCCACTTT.

The table lists this clonotype with many counts. This chain connects TRBV7-6 to TRBJ2-1, with 7 bases aligning to TRBD1. V was clipped by 2 bases and J by 4 bases; unmatched bases: 5. The V gene's germline CDR1 is SGHVS and CDR2 FNYEAQ. The length of the CDR3 is 15 residues. CDR3 bases: TGTGCCAGCAGCTTAAGACAGGGACCTTACAATGAGCAGTTCTTC. Translated: CASSLRQGPYNEQFF.

The CDR3 region is CAWSSDSKNIQYF. Here the CDR3 DNA reads TGTGCCTGGAGTAGTGACAGCAAAAACATTCAGTACTTC. This chain uses TRBV30 with TRBJ2-4, with a weak D call TRBD1 (5 bases). V dropped 2 bases and J dropped 3 bases, with 8 bases sitting between them. This CDR3 comprises 13 residues. Germline CDR1 reads GTSNPN; CDR2 reads SVGIG (reference sequence).

This clonotype was seen ten or more times. CDR3 sequence: CAAGVSGANVLTF. The CDR3 DNA is TGTGCCGCGGGTGTCTCTGGGGCCAACGTCCTGACTTTC. This chain joins TRBV6-2 or TRBV6-3 and TRBJ2-6; D is possibly TRBD2 (5 bases). The CDR3 consists of 13 residues. Germline values: CDR1 MNHEY, CDR2 SVGEGT. Trimming shortened V by 11 bases and J by 0 bases, and 8 bases separated the two germline ends.

Ten or more counts support this clonotype. The chain recombines TRBV5-1 with TRBJ1-1; 9 positions match TRBD1. The CDR3 has 14 amino acids. CDR1 and CDR2 from the germline V gene are SGHRS and YFSETQ. V lost 3 bases and J lost 5; bases outside the gene matches: 5. This CDR3 is CASSSGTGMTEAFF. The CDR3 DNA is TGCGCCAGCAGCTCGGGGACAGGGATGACTGAAGCTTTCTTT.

This clonotype was seen ten or more times. The chain uses TRBV7-3 and TRBJ2-3, with 7 bases aligning to TRBD2. V shed 5 bases, J shed 0 bases, and the junction held 8 bases outside the gene matches. CDR1 SGHTA and CDR2 FQGTGA come from the germline V gene. The CDR3 contains 16 residues. The CDR3 nucleotides are TGTGCCAGCAGCCCATACGTCGGGGGGAGCACAGATACGCAGTATTTT. Translation gives CASSPYVGGSTDTQYF.